This passage covers 18 T cell receptor beta chains from one sample sequenced in a study of cytomegalovirus exposure and HLA in healthy donors. Method: immunoSEQ multiplex PCR; TCRdb's copy keeps in-frame clones and lacks some. This sample has roughly 270,000 clones; more than 75% occur once, and the top ten carry about 0.86%. Sequenced sample: PBMCs. These TCRs come from a woman younger than 35 in good health and CMV-seronegative.

The chain employs TRBV11-2 and TRBJ2-7; possibly TRBD1 for D (6 bases). Per germline, CDR1 SGHAT and CDR2 FQNNGV. V was cut by 5 bases and J by 3 bases, with 17 bases left in between. The CDR3 runs 15 residues. The CDR3 spells CASSRGSGVGYEQYF. CDR3 sequence (DNA): TGTGCCAGCAGCAGGGGGAGTGGAGTGGGCTACGAGCAGTACTTC.

The chain joins TRBV27 to TRBJ2-7; D may be TRBD1 (6 bases). V lost 3 bases, J lost 4 bases, and 10 bases lay in between. This CDR3 contains 13 residues. Germline loops: CDR1 MNHEY, CDR2 SMNVEV (reference sequence). CDR3 nucleotide sequence: TGTGCCAGCAGTTTTCTCAGGGGATACGAGCAGTACTTC. It encodes CASSFLRGYEQYF.

The V and J genes are TRBV6-4 and TRBJ1-2; TRBD1 matches 7 bases. This CDR3 is built from 14 residues. CDR1 is MRHNA and CDR2 is SNTAGT in the germline V gene. V was pared by 2 bases and J by 8 bases, with 8 bases of the junction left unmatched. This CDR3 is CASSDGQESRGYTF. CDR3 bases: TGTGCCAGCAGTGACGGACAGGAGTCAAGAGGCTACACCTTC.

Only one count was recorded for this clone. The chain is built from TRBV5-1 and TRBJ2-1; D is possibly TRBD2 (5 bases). Germline-derived CDR1 and CDR2 are SGHRS and YFSETQ. V lost 0 bases and J 6 bases, leaving 16 bases between the germline ends. This CDR3 comprises 16 residues. The CDR3 DNA sequence: TGCGCCAGCAGCTTGGCGCGACTACCATCAGGCAATGAGCAGTTCTTC. Translated, it gives CASSLARLPSGNEQFF.

V and J are TRBV19 and TRBJ1-1; 8 bases are a match to TRBD1. The CDR3 has 15 amino acids. V lost 1 base to trimming and J lost 3 bases; unmatched junction nucleotides: 4. CDR1 is LNHDA and CDR2 is SQIVND in the germline V gene (reference sequence). This chain's CDR3 is CASSIVQGADTEAFF. CDR3 sequence (DNA): TGTGCCAGTAGTATAGTCCAGGGGGCGGACACTGAAGCTTTCTTT.

The rearrangement uses TRBV6-5 and TRBJ2-2, with TRBD2 matching over 11 bases. The V segment lost 2 bases and the J segment 6 bases; nucleotides outside the gene matches: 5. The CDR3 runs 16 residues. The germline V gene encodes CDR1 MNHEY and CDR2 SVGAGI. CDR3 loop: CASSYRWTSGPGELFF. CDR3 nucleotides: TGTGCCAGCAGTTACCGGTGGACTAGCGGGCCCGGGGAGCTGTTTTTT.

The table lists this clone with a count of one. This chain joins TRBV7-9 and TRBJ2-1, with TRBD2 matching 10 bases. CDR3 length: 13 amino acids. V dropped 5 bases and J dropped 7; count of bases not matched to a gene: 2. Germline V gene data show CDR1 as SEHNR and CDR2 as FQNEAQ (reference sequence). Here the CDR3 reads CASSPTSGNEQFF. CDR3 DNA sequence: TGTGCCAGCAGCCCGACTAGCGGGAATGAGCAGTTCTTC. Complete variable domain (other parts from reference TRBV7-9 and TRBJ2-1): DTGVSQNPRHKITKRGQNVTFRCDPISEHNRLYWYRQTLGQGPEFLTYFQNEAQLEKSRLLSDRFSAERPKGSFSTLEIQRTEQGDSAMYLCASSPTSGNEQFFGPGTRLTVL.

This clone appeared a few times. CDR3 residues: CASRGWTGGNTEAFF. CDR3 sequence (DNA): TGTGCCAGCAGAGGATGGACAGGGGGCAACACTGAAGCTTTCTTT. The chain employs TRBV25-1 and TRBJ1-1; 11 bases line up with TRBD1. V trimming: 6 bases; J trimming: 2 bases; junction bases outside the gene matches: 5. Germline CDR1 reads MGHDK; CDR2 reads SYGVNS. CDR3 size: 15 residues.

This clone was picked up many times. J is TRBJ2-5 and V is TRBV2, with TRBD2 matching 11 bases. CDR3 length: 14 amino acids. The V gene's germline CDR1 is SNHLY and CDR2 FYNNEI. The V gene end was trimmed by 8 bases and the J gene end by 6 bases; junction bases not matched to a gene: 8. CDR3: CASVLAGGAQTQYF. DNA of the CDR3: TGTGCCAGCGTTTTAGCGGGAGGGGCCCAGACCCAGTACTTC.

The chain has TRBV10-3 and TRBJ1-1; D call uncertain. V shed 0 bases and J shed 2 bases, with 7 bases lying between them. The CDR3 has 14 residues. Germline CDR1 and CDR2: ENHRY and SYGVKD. The CDR3 sequence is CAISESSGNTEAFF. In nucleotides, the CDR3 is TGTGCCATCAGTGAGTCATCGGGTAACACTGAAGCTTTCTTT.

V gene TRBV18 combines with J gene TRBJ1-4, with TRBD1 matching over 9 bases. This CDR3 contains 16 residues. Trimming removed 5 bases from V and 2 bases from J; junction bases left unmatched: 6. From germline, CDR1 is KGHSH and CDR2 LQKENI. The CDR3 nucleotides read TGTGCCAGCTCATCCACAGGGGGCAGGACTAATGAAAAACTGTTTTTT. Protein: CASSSTGGRTNEKLFF.

The V gene is TRBV15, the J gene TRBJ2-1; possible D gene TRBD2, 5 bases. Germline-derived CDR1 and CDR2 are LNHNV and YYDKDF (reference sequence). The V end lost 5 bases, the J end lost 7 bases, and 12 bases lay between the germline ends. The CDR3 runs to 13 residues. The CDR3 protein is CATSFARRNEQFF. CDR3 DNA sequence: TGTGCCACCAGCTTCGCCCGGAGGAATGAGCAGTTCTTC.

The chain uses TRBV23-1 and TRBJ2-2; D is perhaps TRBD2 (6 bases). TRBV23-1 qualifies as an ORF whose function is uncertain. V lost 0 bases, J lost 5 bases, and 22 bases lay in between. CDR3 length: 19 residues. CDR3 loop: CASSQSLWGVGKQTGELFF. The CDR3 DNA follows: TGCGCCAGCAGTCAATCGTTGTGGGGGGTCGGAAAACAAACCGGGGAGCTGTTTTTT.

The chain recombines TRBV25-1 with TRBJ1-1; D perhaps matches TRBD1 (5 bases). Trimming took off 5 bases at V and 3 bases at J, with 13 bases between the two ends. In germline, CDR1 is MGHDK, CDR2 SYGVNS. This CDR3 spans 14 amino acids. CDR3 DNA sequence: TGTGCCAGCAGTCCCATTAGGGGATACACTGAAGCTTTCTTT. Its protein is CASSPIRGYTEAFF.

This chain links TRBV28 with TRBJ2-1; no reliable D call. The germline V gene encodes CDR1 MDHEN and CDR2 SYDVKM. The length of the CDR3 is 13 residues. The V end lost 7 bases, the J end lost 7 bases, and 14 bases lay between the germline ends. The CDR3 nucleotides read TGTGCCAGCAATCGGCTAGACCGAAATGAGCAGTTCTTC. It is translated as CASNRLDRNEQFF.

The rearrangement joins TRBV28 to TRBJ1-2, with D possibly matching TRBD1 (5 bases). V was cut by 2 bases and J by 7 bases, with 14 bases left in between. The CDR3 totals 14 residues. CDR1 and CDR2 (germline): MDHEN, SYDVKM. The CDR3 loop is CASSLGARVLGYTF. CDR3 nucleotides: TGTGCCAGCAGTTTAGGGGCCCGGGTTCTTGGCTACACCTTC.

The chain couples TRBV7-9 to TRBJ2-1; 10 bases align to TRBD2. Germline CDR1 is SEHNR and CDR2 is FQNEAQ (reference sequence). The trim removed 1 base at V and 7 bases at J, leaving 4 bases unmatched. The CDR3 consists of 15 residues. In DNA, the CDR3 is TGTGCCAGCAGCTTAGATCTAGCGGGAGTGAATGAGCAGTTCTTC. This sequence encodes CASSLDLAGVNEQFF.

The DNA for the CDR3 is TGCGCCAGCAGCCAATCTACGGGAGACTACAATGAGCAGTTCTTC. Translating gives CASSQSTGDYNEQFF. The J gene is TRBJ2-1, the V gene TRBV4-1, with D tentatively TRBD2 (6 bases). Germline values: CDR1 MGHRA, CDR2 YSYEKL. V lost 2 bases and J lost 3, with 11 bases in between. The CDR3 contains 15 residues.